Listed below are T cell receptor beta chains from one sample, sequenced in a study of siplizumab effects on memory and regulatory T cells. The assay was immunoSEQ multiplex PCR, and TCRdb's table has in-frame clones only and misses some. The table has 97,000 or so clones, 80% to 95% seen once; the top ten hold about 1.1%. Sequencing was carried out using CD4+ T cells sorted from blood. These receptors were taken from a human donor in good health. The CDR3 runs from the conserved cysteine through the conserved F or W. A D gene is named only where the DNA matches it firmly. Clone size is not always given. Where it is, it says once, few, many or a class for expanded clones.

once,TRBJ2-2,.,TRBV5-4,CASSKVRGTRVTGELFF,TGTGCCAGCAGCAAGGTTCGTGGCACGCGGGTCACCGGGGAGCTGTTTTTT
.,TRBJ2-5,.,TRBV18,CASSLSYQETQYF,TGTGCCAGCTCACTATCCTACCAAGAGACCCAGTACTTC
.,TRBJ2-7,.,TRBV5-1,CASRGLGFYEQYF,TGCGCCAGCAGAGGTCTCGGGTTTTACGAGCAGTACTTC
.,TRBJ2-7,.,TRBV11-2,CASSLLYEQYF,TGTGCCAGCAGCCTCCTCTACGAGCAGTACTTC
.,TRBJ2-7,.,TRBV6-6,CASSSRESLTYEQYF,TGTGCCAGCAGTTCCCGAGAGTCGCTGACCTACGAGCAGTACTTC
.,TRBJ2-1,.,TRBV7-9,CASSLGSGREREQFF,TGTGCCAGCAGCTTAGGTTCCGGGCGGGAACGTGAGCAGTTCTTC
.,TRBJ2-5,.,TRBV7-8,CASSQRQGSKQETQYF,TGTGCCAGCAGCCAAAGGCAGGGGAGCAAACAAGAGACCCAGTACTTC
.,TRBJ1-1,.,TRBV28,CASSRKRLGAAGNTEAFF,TGTGCCAGCAGTCGCAAGAGGCTGGGGGCGGCCGGTAACACTGAAGCTTTCTTT
.,TRBJ2-3,.,TRBV15,CATSRDPISTDTQYF,TGTGCCACCAGCAGAGATCCCATTAGCACAGATACGCAGTATTTT
.,TRBJ1-2,.,TRBV4-1,CASSQVVGYYGYTF,TGCGCCAGCAGCCAAGTAGTGGGATACTATGGCTACACCTTC
once,TRBJ2-3,.,TRBV4-1,CASSDPVGAGRNTQYF,TGCGCCAGCAGCGACCCCGTGGGGGCAGGGAGAAATACGCAGTATTTT
.,TRBJ1-1,.,TRBV7-2,CASSLNGVMNTEAFF,TGTGCCAGCAGCTTAAATGGGGTTATGAACACTGAAGCTTTCTTT
.,TRBJ2-7,TRBD2,TRBV9,CASSVALGLAFEQYF,TGTGCCAGCAGCGTAGCTTTGGGACTAGCGTTCGAGCAGTACTTC
.,TRBJ1-1,TRBD1,TRBV6-1,CASSSPGQGAFF,TGTGCCAGCAGTTCGCCCGGACAGGGCGCTTTCTTT
.,TRBJ1-5,.,TRBV28,CASSSLRVSNQPQHF,TGTGCCAGCAGTTCTCTCAGGGTGAGCAATCAGCCCCAGCATTTT
.,TRBJ1-2,.,TRBV4-2,CASSQGQLIYGYTF,TGTGCCAGCAGCCAAGGACAGTTGATCTATGGCTACACCTTC
.,TRBJ2-2,.,TRBV7-9,CASSKWTTPNGELFF,TGTGCCAGCAGTAAATGGACTACTCCAAACGGGGAGCTGTTTTTT
.,TRBJ2-7,.,TRBV7-9,CASSLAYLGSLYEQYF,TGTGCCAGCAGCTTAGCGTACCTGGGGTCCCTATACGAGCAGTACTTC
.,TRBJ2-7,.,TRBV9,CASSPAGAYEQYF,TGTGCCAGCAGCCCTGCAGGGGCCTACGAGCAGTACTTC
.,TRBJ2-6,TRBD1,TRBV5-1,CASSPGQGTGANVLTF,TGCGCCAGCAGCCCTGGACAGGGGACCGGGGCCAACGTCCTGACTTTC
few,TRBJ2-1,TRBD2,TRBV7-7,CASSSGTSGSGEQFF,TGTGCCAGCAGCTCAGGGACTAGCGGGAGTGGTGAGCAGTTCTTC
.,TRBJ1-1,.,TRBV28,CASNPWQQNEAFF,TGTGCCAGCAATCCATGGCAACAAAATGAAGCTTTCTTT
.,TRBJ2-1,TRBD2,TRBV5-4,CASARASGHYNEQFF,TGTGCCAGCGCCCGGGCTAGCGGACACTACAATGAGCAGTTCTTC
.,TRBJ2-7,.,TRBV6-1,CASSEADRRMQYF,TGTGCCAGCAGTGAAGCGGACCGAAGGATGCAGTACTTC
.,TRBJ2-1,TRBD2,TRBV19,CASSIDFGRAIYNEQFF,TGTGCCAGTAGTATAGATTTCGGGAGGGCTATATACAATGAGCAGTTCTTC
.,TRBJ1-6,.,TRBV28,CASREAYNSPLHF,TGTGCCAGCAGAGAGGCATATAATTCACCCCTCCACTTT
.,TRBJ1-1,TRBD1,TRBV19,CASSIDLVDRGTEAFF,TGTGCCAGTAGTATAGATCTTGTGGACAGGGGAACTGAAGCTTTCTTT
.,TRBJ2-1,TRBD2,TRBV5-1,CASSLALLASEQFF,TGCGCCAGCAGCTTGGCCCTACTAGCGAGTGAGCAGTTCTTC
.,TRBJ1-1,.,TRBV30,CAWSRRAVWTEAFF,TGTGCCTGGAGTCGGCGGGCCGTTTGGACTGAAGCTTTCTTT
.,TRBJ1-2,.,TRBV5-4,CASSLERAANYGYTF,TGTGCCAGCAGCTTGGAAAGGGCAGCTAACTATGGCTACACCTTC
.,TRBJ1-2,.,TRBV19,CASSPSGEYGYTF,TGTGCCAGTAGTCCCTCAGGGGAGTATGGCTACACCTTC
.,TRBJ1-2,.,TRBV6-5,CASSYDGPLGGYTF,TGTGCCAGCAGTTACGACGGCCCTCTGGGGGGCTACACCTTC
.,TRBJ2-2,TRBD1,TRBV7-3,CASSPRGTGNTGELFF,TGTGCCAGCAGCCCCAGAGGGACAGGAAACACCGGGGAGCTGTTTTTT
.,TRBJ1-2,.,TRBV27,CASSNTGFSHGYTF,TGTGCCAGCAGTAACACGGGGTTTTCCCATGGCTACACCTTC
.,TRBJ2-7,TRBD1,TRBV4-2,CASSQKYSRDRGGEQYF,TGTGCCAGCAGCCAAAAATATTCCCGAGACAGGGGTGGGGAGCAGTACTTC
once,TRBJ2-3,.,TRBV13,CASSLGGPLGTQYF,TGTGCCAGCAGCCTAGGGGGGCCACTGGGTACGCAGTATTTT
once,TRBJ2-1,.,TRBV2,CASSDFGGITLNEQFF,TGTGCCAGCAGTGACTTCGGCGGGATTACCCTCAATGAGCAGTTCTTC
.,TRBJ1-6,.,TRBV19,CASSIGLTDSPLHF,TGTGCCAGTAGTATAGGACTGACGGATTCACCCCTCCACTTT
.,TRBJ2-3,.,TRBV11-2,CASSLMRVASTDTQYF,TGTGCCAGCAGCTTGATGCGAGTGGCTAGCACAGATACGCAGTATTTT
.,TRBJ2-7,.,TRBV2,CASRMHEQYF,TGTGCCAGCAGGATGCACGAGCAGTACTTC
.,TRBJ2-7,.,TRBV7-6,CASSLGRATYEQYF,TGTGCCAGCAGCTTAGGTAGAGCTACCTACGAGCAGTACTTC
.,TRBJ2-7,.,TRBV11-2,CASSLVRGVDEQYF,TGTGCCAGCAGCTTAGTAAGGGGGGTCGACGAGCAGTACTTC
.,TRBJ2-6,.,TRBV19,CASSINPFGLTLPGANVLTF,TGTGCCAGTAGTATAAACCCCTTTGGCTTGACACTTCCTGGGGCCAACGTCCTGACTTTC